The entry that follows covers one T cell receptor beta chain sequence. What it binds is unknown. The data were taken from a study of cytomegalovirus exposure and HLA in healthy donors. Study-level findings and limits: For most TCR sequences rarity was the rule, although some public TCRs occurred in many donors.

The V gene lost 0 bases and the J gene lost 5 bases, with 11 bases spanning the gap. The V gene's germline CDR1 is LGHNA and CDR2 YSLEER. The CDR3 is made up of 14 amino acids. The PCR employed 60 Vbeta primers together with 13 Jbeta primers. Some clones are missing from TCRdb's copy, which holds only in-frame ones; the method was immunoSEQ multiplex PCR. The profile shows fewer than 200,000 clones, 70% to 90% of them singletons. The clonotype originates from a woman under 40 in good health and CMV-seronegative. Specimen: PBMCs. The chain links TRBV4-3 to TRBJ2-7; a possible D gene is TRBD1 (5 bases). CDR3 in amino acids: CASSQEVGQNEQYF. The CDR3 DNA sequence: TGCGCCAGCAGCCAAGAGGTGGGGCAAAACGAGCAGTACTTC.